This paragraph covers one T cell receptor beta chain sequence. This sample is part of a study of blood T cell repertoires in COVID-19. Study as a whole: The study drew acute and convalescent COVID-19 samples from the United States, Italy and Spain.

Participants had their cohort set by participant-reported clinical history. Original processing methods: Quantification of nucleated cells was approximated via reference gene primer amplification. The data were produced by immunoSEQ multiplex PCR, yet TCRdb's version contains in-frame clones alone and is incomplete. The V and J calls and clone size come from that table; D and trimming were worked out from the DNA. This table holds 310,000 or so clones, almost 90% found once. Per the germline V gene, CDR1 is LNHNV and CDR2 is YYDKDF (reference sequence). The CDR3 extends over 17 amino acids. V was trimmed by 2 bases and J by 2 bases, leaving 16 bases between them.

The V call is TRBV15, the J call TRBJ1-5, with D possibly TRBD1 on 5 matching bases. The specimen was PBMCs or T cells enriched from blood (not recorded which). The clonotype was recovered from a woman younger than 30 with acute COVID-19. Here the CDR3 reads CATSRLFDRFGNQPQHF. Here the CDR3 DNA reads TGTGCCACCAGCAGACTCTTCGACAGATTCGGCAATCAGCCCCAGCATTTT.